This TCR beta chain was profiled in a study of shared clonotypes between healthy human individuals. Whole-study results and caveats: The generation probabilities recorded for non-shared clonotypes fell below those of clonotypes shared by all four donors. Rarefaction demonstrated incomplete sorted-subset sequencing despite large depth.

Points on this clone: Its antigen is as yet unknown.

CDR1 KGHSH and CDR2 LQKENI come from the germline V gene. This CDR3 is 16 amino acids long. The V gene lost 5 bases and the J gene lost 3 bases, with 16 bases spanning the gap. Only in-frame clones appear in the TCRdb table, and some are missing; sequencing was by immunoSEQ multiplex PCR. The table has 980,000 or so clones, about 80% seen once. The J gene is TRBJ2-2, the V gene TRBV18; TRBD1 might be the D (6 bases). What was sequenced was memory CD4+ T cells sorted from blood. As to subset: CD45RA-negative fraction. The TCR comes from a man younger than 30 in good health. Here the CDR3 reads CASSVTGTYDTGELFF. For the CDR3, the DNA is TGTGCCAGCTCAGTCACCGGGACATATGACACCGGGGAGCTGTTTTTT.